What follows are 30 T cell receptor beta chains derived from one specimen sequenced in a study of OX40 agonist ivuxolimab in advanced cancers. The assay was immunoSEQ multiplex PCR, and TCRdb's table has in-frame clones only and misses some. This sample has around 63,000 clones, with over 75% found just once. The sample here was CD4+ or CD8+ T cells sorted from blood, taken in a trial of the OX40 agonist ivuxolimab. The receptors stem from an adult with an advanced solid tumor such as melanoma, head and neck, liver or kidney cancer.

V and J are TRBV10-3 and TRBJ1-1, with TRBD1 identical over 8 bases. This CDR3 region has 17 residues. CDR1 ENHRY and CDR2 SYGVKD come from the germline V gene. V lost 0 bases, J lost 12 bases, and 18 bases stayed unmatched. The CDR3 is CAISESTSHKQGGGTFF. The CDR3 DNA is TGTGCCATCAGTGAGTCGACCAGCCACAAACAGGGGGGTGGGACTTTCTTT.

The chain couples TRBV11-3 to TRBJ2-5; 7 bases line up with TRBD2. The CDR3 is made up of 15 amino acids. Germline loops: CDR1 SGHNT, CDR2 YENEEA. J was trimmed by 3 bases and V by 5 bases; bases with no gene match: 9. CDR3 protein: CASSPPIAGEETQYF. For the CDR3, the DNA is TGTGCCAGCAGCCCCCCAATCGCGGGAGAAGAGACCCAGTACTTC.

V and J are TRBV6-6 and TRBJ2-4; D is ambiguous. Looked up from germline, CDR1 is MNHNY and CDR2 is SVGAGI (reference sequence). Trimming shortened V by 5 bases and J by 0 bases, and 14 bases separated the two germline ends. The CDR3 contains 16 residues. As DNA, the CDR3 is TGTGCCAGCAGTGCAACAGCCCCGGTAGCCAAAAACATTCAGTACTTC. This codes for CASSATAPVAKNIQYF.

V is TRBV4-1 and J is TRBJ2-7, with 7 bases aligning to TRBD1. This CDR3 has 15 amino acids. Losses at the gene ends were 4 bases for V and 0 bases for J; bases not matched to a gene: 6. Germline V gives CDR1 MGHRA, CDR2 YSYEKL. The CDR3 region has the DNA TGCGCCAGCAGCCGACAGGGCCAAAGCTCCTACGAGCAGTACTTC. Amino acid sequence: CASSRQGQSSYEQYF.

The genes are TRBV28 and TRBJ2-5; TRBD2 might be the D (5 bases). Per germline, CDR1 MDHEN and CDR2 SYDVKM. This CDR3 contains 13 residues. Between the trimmed V and J ends, which lost 7 bases and 4 bases, there was a span of 13 bases. As DNA, the CDR3 is TGTGCCAGCAACGATCGAAGCGGAGAGACCCAGTACTTC. Translating it yields CASNDRSGETQYF.

CDR3 coding DNA: TGTGCCAGCAGCTTTTCACAGGGAGCCGGGGAGCTGTTTTTT. Translating it yields CASSFSQGAGELFF. This chain uses TRBV7-3 with TRBJ2-2, with D perhaps matching TRBD1 (6 bases). The CDR3 covers 14 residues. V was pared by 3 bases and J by 6 bases, with 11 bases between. Germline V gene lookup returns CDR1 SGHTA and CDR2 FQGTGA. Looking up the rest from reference TRBV7-3 and TRBJ2-2 gives the full variable domain: GAGVSQTPSNKVTEKGKYVELRCDPISGHTALYWYRQSLGQGPEFLIYFQGTGAADDSGLPNDRFFAVRPEGSVSTLKIQRTERGDSAVYLCASSFSQGAGELFFGEGSRLTVL.

The J gene is TRBJ2-1, the V gene TRBV9; TRBD2 matches 11 bases. Per the germline V gene, CDR1 is SGDLS and CDR2 is YYNGEE. CDR3 size: 16 residues. V lost 3 bases, J lost 7 bases, and 9 bases stayed unmatched. The CDR3 bases are TGTGCCAGCAGCGCTCCTGGACTAGCGGGTAAGAATGAGCAGTTCTTC. It is translated as CASSAPGLAGKNEQFF. Variable domain in full (rest from reference TRBV9 and TRBJ2-1): DSGVTQTPKHLITATGQRVTLRCSPRSGDLSVYWYQQSLDQGLQFLIQYYNGEERAKGNILERFSAQQFPDLHSELNLSSLELGDSALYFCASSAPGLAGKNEQFFGPGTRLTVL.

This chain joins TRBV12-1 and TRBJ1-1; whether TRBD1, the table's D call, matches the DNA was not checked. TRBV12-1 is noted as a pseudogene. This CDR3 comprises 16 residues. The CDR3 DNA reads TGTGCCAGCAGCATCCCGGGTCAAGGGGTCTACACTGAAGCTTTCTTT. Translating it yields CASSIPGQGVYTEAFF.

The genes are TRBV4-2 and TRBJ1-2; no clear D gene. Germline assignment: CDR1 LGHNA and CDR2 YNFKEQ. V shed 4 bases and J shed 4 bases, with 16 bases lying between them. This CDR3 region has 15 residues. CDR3 in DNA: TGTGCCAGCAGCCCCTCCCCCGGGGAATCCTATGGCTACACCTTC. It is translated as CASSPSPGESYGYTF.

This clone was observed a handful of times. The chain has TRBV2 and TRBJ1-5, with D hard to call. Between the trimmed V and J ends, which lost 3 bases and 0 bases, there was a span of 6 bases. The germline CDR1 and CDR2 sequences are SNHLY and FYNNEI. CDR3 length equals 14 residues. CDR3 sequence: CASSDSFSNQPQHF. CDR3 DNA sequence: TGTGCCAGCAGTGACAGTTTTAGCAATCAGCCCCAGCATTTT.

The chain carries TRBV9 and TRBJ2-3, with D maybe TRBD1 (6 bases). Per germline, CDR1 SGDLS and CDR2 YYNGEE. V gave up 0 bases and J gave up 0 bases, with 11 bases separating them. The CDR3 sequence is 16 residues long. In nucleotides, the CDR3 is TGTGCCAGCAGCGTAGGGGGGCCACCAAGCACAGATACGCAGTATTTT. It encodes CASSVGGPPSTDTQYF. The whole variable domain, remainder taken from reference TRBV9 and TRBJ2-3, is DSGVTQTPKHLITATGQRVTLRCSPRSGDLSVYWYQQSLDQGLQFLIQYYNGEERAKGNILERFSAQQFPDLHSELNLSSLELGDSALYFCASSVGGPPSTDTQYFGPGTRLTVL.

This clone occurred a few times. This chain connects TRBV28 to TRBJ1-4, with 11 bases that match TRBD1. Per germline, CDR1 MDHEN and CDR2 SYDVKM. The CDR3 consists of 14 residues. V trimming: 11 bases; J trimming: 4 bases; junction bases outside the gene matches: 6. CDR3: CAGGQGAVNEKLFF. As DNA, the CDR3 is TGTGCCGGAGGACAGGGGGCCGTTAATGAAAAACTGTTTTTT.

J is TRBJ1-5 and V is TRBV4-1; no definite D call. Germline CDR1 and CDR2: MGHRA and YSYEKL. V was trimmed by 1 base and J by 1 base, leaving 5 bases between them. The CDR3 has 14 amino acids. The chain's CDR3 is CASSQAGSNQPQHF. CDR3 sequence (DNA): TGCGCCAGCAGCCAAGCGGGAAGCAATCAGCCCCAGCATTTT.

This clone was found once. This chain joins TRBV6-1 and TRBJ2-1; 9 positions match TRBD1. This CDR3 has 15 amino acids. Germline-derived CDR1 and CDR2 are MNHNS and SASEGT. V shed 5 bases and J 3 bases; nucleotides not matched to a gene: 5. In DNA form, the CDR3 reads TGTGCCAGCAGTCAACAGGGGGCATACTACAATGAGCAGTTCTTC. Translated: CASSQQGAYYNEQFF.

This clone was detected only a few times. Mismatch with germline at one junction end may stem from a read error. This sequence joins TRBV6-4 and TRBJ1-2, with D maybe TRBD1 (6 bases). CDR3 length: 13 amino acids. Germline CDR1 reads MRHNA; CDR2 reads SNTAGT. Here the CDR3 reads CAISDGGWYGYTF. The CDR3 coding sequence is TGTGCCATCAGTGACGGGGGCTGGTATGGCTACACCTTC.

CDR3 sequence: CASSRSLNRGLGETQYF. The CDR3 bases are TGTGCCAGCAGCCGGTCTCTGAACAGGGGATTAGGGGAGACCCAGTACTTC. The chain is built from TRBV7-9 and TRBJ2-5, with TRBD1 matching 7 bases. Germline-derived CDR1 and CDR2 are SEHNR and FQNEAQ (reference sequence). V was pared by 5 bases and J by 5 bases, with 17 bases of the junction left unmatched. The CDR3 is made up of 17 amino acids.

This clone was observed a single time. V is TRBV7-9 and J is TRBJ1-1; 8 bases line up with TRBD1. Losses at the gene ends were 2 bases for V and 1 base for J; bases not matched to a gene: 6. The CDR3 covers 16 residues. From germline, CDR1 is SEHNR and CDR2 FQNEAQ (reference sequence). DNA for the CDR3: TGTGCCAGCAGCTTACCACGACAGGGGTGGAACACTGAAGCTTTCTTT. Translating gives CASSLPRQGWNTEAFF.

The gene calls are TRBV19 and TRBJ1-2; D uncertain. This CDR3 has 14 amino acids. V was pared by 6 bases and J by 4 bases, with 15 bases between. Germline lookup yields CDR1 LNHDA and CDR2 SQIVND (reference sequence). The CDR3 DNA follows: TGTGCCAGTAGCACGAGTTTGTTATTCTATGGCTACACCTTC. Its translation: CASSTSLLFYGYTF.

J is TRBJ1-1 and V is TRBV6-5; the D is unclear. The germline gives CDR1 MNHEY, CDR2 SVGAGI. The CDR3 totals 13 residues. Trimming left V 5 bases short and J 8 bases short, with 15 bases between. CDR3 loop: CASSGYSTGEAFF. In DNA form, the CDR3 reads TGTGCCAGCAGTGGATACTCGACCGGGGAAGCTTTCTTT.

The gene calls are TRBV19 and TRBJ2-1, with TRBD1 as a possible D gene (5 bases). The CDR3 totals 15 residues. V lost 3 bases and J lost 2, with 11 bases in between. From germline, CDR1 is LNHDA and CDR2 SQIVND (reference sequence). The CDR3 DNA follows: TGTGCCAGTAGTATTCAAGACAGCACCTACAATGAGCAGTTCTTC. Amino acid sequence: CASSIQDSTYNEQFF.

This chain links TRBV19 with TRBJ2-7; 8 bases map to TRBD1. Trimming took 5 bases from V and 3 from J; bases not matched to a gene: 3. CDR1 is LNHDA, CDR2 SQIVND, per germline (reference sequence). This CDR3 comprises 13 residues. In DNA, the CDR3 is TGTGCCAGTAGTTCCGGGACAGGCTACGAGCAGTACTTC. Residues: CASSSGTGYEQYF.

This clone was found a few times. Germline is not matched at one junction end, which may reflect a read error. The gene calls are TRBV7-9 and TRBJ1-4, with TRBD1 identical over 7 bases. The CDR3 is made up of 12 amino acids. Per the germline V gene, CDR1 is SEHNR and CDR2 is FQNEAQ (reference sequence). DNA of the CDR3: TGTGCCAGCAGCTTACAGGACAGGATGCGGATTTTT. Its protein is CASSLQDRMRIF.

The chain joins TRBV5-1 to TRBJ2-1; D possibly corresponds to TRBD2 (7 bases). Per germline, CDR1 SGHRS and CDR2 YFSETQ. The V gene lost 1 base and the J gene lost 9 bases, with 17 bases spanning the gap. The CDR3 has 15 residues. The CDR3 DNA reads TGCGCCAGCAGCTTGCTGGAGGCCGGGGGGCGTGAGCAGTTCTTC. This sequence encodes CASSLLEAGGREQFF.

The rearrangement links TRBV23-1 to TRBJ1-6; D gene unclear. Being an ORF, TRBV23-1 has a function that is uncertain. V lost 8 bases and J lost 3, with 23 bases in between. The CDR3 spans 18 residues. In DNA form, the CDR3 reads TGCGCCAGCCGTCCACTTGCCAGTGGACGGATCTATAATTCACCCCTCCACTTT. It is translated as CASRPLASGRIYNSPLHF.

The table lists this clone with a count of one. V usage is TRBV7-6 and J usage is TRBJ2-2; 7 bases map to TRBD2. There are 16 residues in the CDR3. V was clipped by 1 base and J by 1 base; unmatched bases: 3. Germline CDR1 SGHVS, CDR2 FNYEAQ. The CDR3 reads CASSLGLAGNTGELFF. In nucleotides, the CDR3 is TGTGCCAGCAGCTTAGGATTAGCGGGGAACACCGGGGAGCTGTTTTTT.

In nucleotides, the CDR3 is TGCAGTCCGGACAGGGATGGCTACACCTTC. Translation gives CSPDRDGYTF. The rearrangement links TRBV20-1 to TRBJ1-2; 8 bases are shared with TRBD1. The CDR3 runs to 10 residues. Germline lookup yields CDR1 DFQATT and CDR2 SNEGSKA (reference sequence). J gave up 6 bases and V 8 bases, and 2 bases lay outside the gene matches.

The V and J genes are TRBV28 and TRBJ1-1; 8 bases align to TRBD1. CDR1 MDHEN and CDR2 SYDVKM come from the germline V gene. The CDR3 has 13 amino acids. With 2 bases clipped from V and 8 bases from J, the junction kept 4 bases outside the gene matches. This CDR3 is CASSLRDRKEAFF. The CDR3 DNA reads as TGTGCCAGCAGTTTAAGGGACAGGAAAGAAGCTTTCTTT. The complete variable domain, with remaining parts taken from reference TRBV28 and TRBJ1-1, reads DVKVTQSSRYLVKRTGEKVFLECVQDMDHENMFWYRQDPGLGLRLIYFSYDVKMKEKGDIPEGYSVSREKKERFSLILESASTNQTSMYLCASSLRDRKEAFFGQGTRLTVV.

The rearrangement links TRBV19 to TRBJ2-1; possible D gene TRBD2, 6 bases. V was shortened by 5 bases and J by 2 bases, with 13 bases between the two germline ends. Germline values: CDR1 LNHDA, CDR2 SQIVND (reference sequence). CDR3 length: 15 amino acids. This chain's CDR3 is CASSAGGVAYNEQFF. CDR3 coding DNA: TGTGCCAGTAGTGCCGGAGGGGTGGCCTACAATGAGCAGTTCTTC.

This sequence joins TRBV1 and TRBJ2-7; TRBD2, as called in the table, went unchecked against the DNA. TRBV1 is a documented pseudogene. This CDR3 is 16 amino acids long. CDR3: CTSSQEASGGSYEQYV. For the CDR3, the DNA is TGCACCAGCAGCCAAGAGGCGAGCGGGGGGTCCTACGAGCAGTACGTC.

V and J are TRBV30 and TRBJ1-2; D gene unclear. The CDR3 runs 13 residues. CDR1 and CDR2 (germline): GTSNPN, SVGIG (reference sequence). Trimming left V 0 bases short and J 0 bases short, with 5 bases between. CDR3 nucleotide sequence: TGTGCCTGGAGTGTACAACCTAACTATGGCTACACCTTC. The encoded protein is CAWSVQPNYGYTF.